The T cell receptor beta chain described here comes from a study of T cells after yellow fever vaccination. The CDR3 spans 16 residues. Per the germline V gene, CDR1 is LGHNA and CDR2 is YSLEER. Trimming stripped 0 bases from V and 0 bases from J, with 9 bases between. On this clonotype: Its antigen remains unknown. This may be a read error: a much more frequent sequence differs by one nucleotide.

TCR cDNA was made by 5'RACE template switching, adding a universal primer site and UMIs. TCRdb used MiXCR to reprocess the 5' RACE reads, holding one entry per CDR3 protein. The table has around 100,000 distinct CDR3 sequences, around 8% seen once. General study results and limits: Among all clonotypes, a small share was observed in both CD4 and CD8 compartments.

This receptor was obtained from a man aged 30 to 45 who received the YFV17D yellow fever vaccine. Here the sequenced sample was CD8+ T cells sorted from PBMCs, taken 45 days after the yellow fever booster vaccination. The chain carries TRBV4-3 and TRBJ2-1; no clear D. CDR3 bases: TGCGCCAGCAGCCAAGATATGTCGATCTCCTACAATGAGCAGTTCTTC. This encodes CASSQDMSISYNEQFF.